The clone carrying this T cell receptor beta chain was seen only once. Seattle patient enrollment occurred during active infection, with longitudinal follow-up thereafter. This entry comes from a study of blood T cell repertoires in COVID-19. Study summary: Some COVID-19 samples were acute and others convalescent; all came from the United States, Italy and Spain. T cells, B-cell-depleted T cells, or PBMCs supplied cDNA or gDNA.

Germline V gene sequence: CDR1 LNHDA, CDR2 SQIVND (reference sequence). CDR3 size: 14 residues. V gave up 7 bases and J gave up 1 base; unmatched junction bases: 5. In the original analysis: Reference gene primer amplification in the assay estimated nucleated cell counts. Measured with immunoSEQ multiplex PCR; TCRdb has only the in-frame clones, and not every one. Clone size and V and J calls were adopted from that table, with D and trimming inferred from the DNA. The sample holds some 290,000 clones; approximately 87% are singletons and the top ten take about 12%. The genes are TRBV19 and TRBJ1-1; 8 bases are a match to TRBD1. What was sequenced was peripheral blood. This receptor was obtained from a woman aged 25 to 39 with COVID-19, enrolled during active disease. CDR3 residues: CASTPGQANTEAFF. The CDR3 region has the DNA TGTGCCAGTACCCCGGGACAGGCGAACACTGAAGCTTTCTTT.